This is a list of T cell receptor beta chains from one sample in a study of shared clonotypes between healthy human individuals. Sequenced by immunoSEQ multiplex PCR; TCRdb stores in-frame clones only, minus some. The sample records 2 million to 2.5 million clones, under 95% being singletons. Sample: naive CD4+ T cells from PBMCs. Receptors originate from a man between 18 and 35 years old in good health. Some clones in this sample may be carry-over from other donors' samples. Each CDR3 is given with its conserved first and last residue. D genes are given only for firm matches. Expanded clones get a size class; other rows say once, few or many, or leave the size out.

CDR3nt: TGCGCCAGCAGCCACGGGCCGGGTCCCCACGACAATGAGCAGTTCTTC; CDR3aa: CASSHGPGPHDNEQFF; d_gene: NA; len: 16; v_gene: TRBV4-1; j_gene: TRBJ2-1; abundance: once
CDR3nt: TGTGCCAGTAACAAGGAGGGGACTAGCGGAGCGGGCGAGCAGTTCTTC; CDR3aa: CASNKEGTSGAGEQFF; d_gene: TRBD2; len: 16; v_gene: TRBV19; j_gene: TRBJ2-1; abundance: NA
CDR3nt: TGTGCCAGCAGCTTAACCGGGAGAGGAGATACGCAGTATTTT; CDR3aa: CASSLTGRGDTQYF; d_gene: NA; len: 14; v_gene: TRBV7-7; j_gene: TRBJ2-3; abundance: once
CDR3nt: TGTGCCAGCAGCTTAACAGGGATCCCCTACGAGCAGTACTTC; CDR3aa: CASSLTGIPYEQYF; d_gene: NA; len: 14; v_gene: TRBV7-2; j_gene: TRBJ2-7; abundance: NA
CDR3nt: TGTGCCATACGCTCGTCCGGGACAGGGATAGATGGCTACACCTTC; CDR3aa: CAIRSSGTGIDGYTF; d_gene: TRBD1; len: 15; v_gene: TRBV10-3; j_gene: TRBJ1-2; abundance: NA
CDR3nt: TGTGCCAGCAGCCCGACTAGCGGGAGGGCCAACACCGGGGAGCTGTTTTTT; CDR3aa: CASSPTSGRANTGELFF; d_gene: TRBD2; len: 17; v_gene: TRBV7-9; j_gene: TRBJ2-2; abundance: NA
CDR3nt: TGCGCCAGCAGCCAAGACAATCTTAGCAATCAGCCCCAGCATTTT; CDR3aa: CASSQDNLSNQPQHF; d_gene: NA; len: 15; v_gene: TRBV4-3; j_gene: TRBJ1-5; abundance: NA
CDR3nt: TGTGCCAGCAGGGGCTGGGGTACGGACGGGGAGCTGTTTTTT; CDR3aa: CASRGWGTDGELFF; d_gene: NA; len: 14; v_gene: TRBV27; j_gene: TRBJ2-2; abundance: NA
CDR3nt: TGCGCCAGCAGCCGGGTACCTGGGGCTTCAATTGAAAAACTGTTTTTT; CDR3aa: CASSRVPGASIEKLFF; d_gene: NA; len: 16; v_gene: TRBV4-1; j_gene: TRBJ1-4; abundance: NA
CDR3nt: TGCGCCAGCAGCCGCCGGACAGAGGACTATGGCTACACCTTC; CDR3aa: CASSRRTEDYGYTF; d_gene: NA; len: 14; v_gene: TRBV4-3; j_gene: TRBJ1-2; abundance: NA
CDR3nt: TGTGCCAGTAGTACCACCGGGACAGGGGAAGGCTACACCTTC; CDR3aa: CASSTTGTGEGYTF; d_gene: TRBD1; len: 14; v_gene: TRBV19; j_gene: TRBJ1-2; abundance: few
CDR3nt: TGTGCCAGCAGCTTAACAGGGACGGAGACCCAGTACTTC; CDR3aa: CASSLTGTETQYF; d_gene: NA; len: 13; v_gene: TRBV7-9; j_gene: TRBJ2-5; abundance: NA
CDR3nt: TGTGCCTGGAGCGGGGGACAGTACTACGAGCAGTACTTC; CDR3aa: CAWSGGQYYEQYF; d_gene: NA; len: 13; v_gene: TRBV30; j_gene: TRBJ2-7; abundance: NA
CDR3nt: TGTGCCAGCAGGCCGGCGGGGGGCAGATCTGGAAACACCATATATTTT; CDR3aa: CASRPAGGRSGNTIYF; d_gene: NA; len: 16; v_gene: TRBV28; j_gene: TRBJ1-3; abundance: once
CDR3nt: TGTGCCAGCAGTCCGGAGGTAGGCGGAGCCTACGAGCAGTACTTC; CDR3aa: CASSPEVGGAYEQYF; d_gene: NA; len: 15; v_gene: TRBV7-3; j_gene: TRBJ2-7; abundance: once
CDR3nt: TGCAGTGCTAACAGGCGATACGAGCAGTACTTC; CDR3aa: CSANRRYEQYF; d_gene: NA; len: 11; v_gene: TRBV20-1; j_gene: TRBJ2-7; abundance: NA
CDR3nt: TGCGCCAGCAGCCAAGATGTCCCTAGCGGGAGCGGGAGTACGCAGTATTTT; CDR3aa: CASSQDVPSGSGSTQYF; d_gene: TRBD2; len: 17; v_gene: TRBV4-1; j_gene: TRBJ2-3; abundance: NA
CDR3nt: TGTGCCATCAGTGAACTCTACAATGAGCAGTTCTTC; CDR3aa: CAISELYNEQFF; d_gene: NA; len: 12; v_gene: TRBV10-3; j_gene: TRBJ2-1; abundance: NA
CDR3nt: TGCAGCGTTGAACCTAGCGGCCAAGAGACCCAGTACTTC; CDR3aa: CSVEPSGQETQYF; d_gene: TRBD2; len: 13; v_gene: TRBV29-1; j_gene: TRBJ2-5; abundance: NA